Listed below are T cell receptor beta chains from one sample, sequenced in a study of T cell repertoires in cytomegalovirus infection. Using its own MiXCR run on the reads, TCRdb lists one record per CDR3 protein. The sample records 290,000 or so distinct CDR3 sequences, over 20% being singletons. Sequenced input: PBMCs. The receptors were gathered from a human donor in good health (CMV status not recorded). Some clones in this sample may be carry-over from other donors' samples. The CDR3 runs from the conserved cysteine through the conserved F or W. Fields, in order: CDR3 protein, CDR3 DNA, D gene, V gene, clone size, J gene. A D gene is named only where the DNA matches it firmly. Rows may omit the clone size; those that give it use once, few, many or a size class.

CDR3: CASSQAGVTDTQYF
DNA: TGTGCCAGCAGTCAAGCGGGGGTCACAGATACGCAGTATTTT
D: TRBD2
V: TRBV7-2
size: many
J: TRBJ2-3

CDR3: CSVEPRASDTQYF
DNA: TGCAGCGTTGAGCCGCGCGCGTCAGATACGCAGTATTTT
D: -
V: TRBV29-1
size: few
J: TRBJ2-3

CDR3: CASSLQGQGAEQFF
DNA: TGTGCCAGCAGCTTACAGGGTCAGGGGGCTGAGCAGTTCTTC
D: TRBD1
V: TRBV7-2
size: many
J: TRBJ2-1

CDR3: CASSLDKYNQPQHF
DNA: TGTGCCAGCAGCTTGGACAAATACAATCAGCCCCAGCATTTT
D: -
V: TRBV7-2
size: many
J: TRBJ1-5

CDR3: CATSVSVETQYF
DNA: TGTGCCACCTCCGTGAGCGTAGAGACCCAGTACTTC
D: -
V: TRBV2
size: few
J: TRBJ2-5

CDR3: CASSLRAGLQETQYF
DNA: TGTGCCAGCAGCTTACGGGCCGGACTCCAAGAGACCCAGTACTTC
D: -
V: TRBV7-6
size: few
J: TRBJ2-5

CDR3: CASSLIRRSYEQYF
DNA: TGTGCCAGCAGCTTAATAAGGAGGTCCTACGAGCAGTACTTC
D: -
V: TRBV11-2
size: -
J: TRBJ2-7

CDR3: CASSPEASGSSYEQYF
DNA: TGTGCCAGCAGCCCCGAGGCTAGCGGGAGCTCCTACGAGCAGTACTTC
D: TRBD2
V: TRBV7-9
size: few
J: TRBJ2-7

CDR3: CASSQRQGRNQPQHF
DNA: TGCGCCAGCAGCCAGCGACAGGGGCGCAATCAGCCCCAGCATTTT
D: TRBD1
V: TRBV4-1
size: -
J: TRBJ1-5

CDR3: CASSLGQVNQPQHF
DNA: TGTGCCAGCAGCTTAGGACAGGTCAATCAGCCCCAGCATTTT
D: -
V: TRBV7-2
size: many
J: TRBJ1-5

CDR3: CASSESPGGGPNQPQHF
DNA: TGTGCCAGCAGTGAATCACCCGGCGGGGGTCCCAATCAGCCCCAGCATTTT
D: -
V: TRBV6-1
size: -
J: TRBJ1-5

CDR3: CASSLGQEEQYF
DNA: TGTGCCAGCAGCTTAGGACAGGAAGAGCAGTACTTC
D: -
V: TRBV7-9
size: few
J: TRBJ2-7

CDR3: CAISESGTPVAVLTF
DNA: TGTGCCATCAGTGAGTCCGGGACACCAGTCGCCGTCCTGACTTTC
D: -
V: TRBV10-3
size: -
J: TRBJ2-6

CDR3: CASSLTATNTGELFF
DNA: TGTGCCAGCAGCCTGACAGCTACGAACACCGGGGAGCTGTTTTTT
D: -
V: TRBV7-6
size: many
J: TRBJ2-2

CDR3: CASSRTGSANNEQFF
DNA: TGTGCCAGCAGCCGCACAGGGTCGGCGAACAATGAGCAGTTCTTC
D: -
V: TRBV7-2
size: -
J: TRBJ2-1

CDR3: CATYSGGQGAYEQFF
DNA: TGTGCCACCTACTCGGGAGGACAGGGGGCCTATGAGCAGTTCTTC
D: TRBD1
V: TRBV15
size: -
J: TRBJ2-1

CDR3: CASNRQGGDTEAFF
DNA: TGTGCCAGCAATCGACAGGGAGGAGACACTGAAGCTTTCTTT
D: TRBD1
V: TRBV28
size: few
J: TRBJ1-1

CDR3: CASSLNRVATGELFF
DNA: TGTGCCAGCAGTCTTAATCGGGTTGCCACCGGGGAGCTGTTTTTT
D: -
V: TRBV7-3
size: many
J: TRBJ2-2

CDR3: CAIHSGASTDTQYF
DNA: TGTGCCATACATTCTGGGGCTAGCACAGATACGCAGTATTTT
D: -
V: TRBV12-3/TRBV12-4
size: -
J: TRBJ2-3

CDR3: CASSLGPRVGKGAEAFF
DNA: TGTGCCAGCAGTTTAGGCCCGCGGGTGGGGAAAGGGGCTGAAGCTTTCTTT
D: -
V: TRBV12-3/TRBV12-4
size: -
J: TRBJ1-1

CDR3: CASGTDEQFF
DNA: TGTGCCAGCGGGACCGATGAGCAGTTCTTC
D: -
V: TRBV28
size: many
J: TRBJ2-1

CDR3: CASSLARSYNSPLHF
DNA: TGTGCCAGCAGCCTGGCTCGGTCCTATAATTCACCCCTCCACTTT
D: -
V: TRBV7-2
size: many
J: TRBJ1-6